The table lists the clone carrying this TCR beta chain with a few counts. Its antigen remains unidentified. PCR amplification relied on 60 Vbeta primers (plus 13 Jbeta primers). Method: immunoSEQ multiplex PCR; TCRdb's copy keeps in-frame clones and lacks some. Among about 150,000 clones listed, under 85% were seen once. The data stem from a study of cytomegalovirus exposure and HLA in healthy donors. The CDR3 runs to 13 residues. Germline CDR1 reads LNHDA; CDR2 reads SQIVND (reference sequence). V was shortened by 3 bases and J by 6 bases, with 11 bases between the two germline ends. General study results and limits: Later examination showed HLA-associated TCR beta chains had greater clonal expansion than equally common others. The study listed 150 to 200 cytomegalovirus-associated TCR beta chains. A missense DCLRE1C variant was associated with V- and J-gene trimming of TCR beta chains in a later analysis, and an independent cohort replicated the association. In a later analysis, productive TCRs from donors in an Asian-associated ancestry cluster reportedly carried fewer N-insertions than the cohort mean.

J is TRBJ1-2 and V is TRBV19; D not certain. This receptor was obtained from a woman younger than 30 in good health and CMV-seropositive. The sequenced sample was PBMCs. This CDR3 is CASSILNGDGYTF. In DNA, the CDR3 is TGTGCCAGTAGTATCCTTAATGGAGATGGCTACACCTTC.